Sequencing of this T cell receptor beta chain was carried out in a study of tumor and adjacent non-tumor tissue in lung cancer. Overall study: Aged roughly 31 to 76 years, patients included roughly eleven men and five or six women with stage I to III disease. Findings and caveats of the study: Tumor repertoires had a smaller top 100 clone share than normal lung.

No cell sorting was done before RNA was extracted from the tissue. Germline V gene sequence: CDR1 MNHEY, CDR2 SVGAGI. The CDR3 runs 15 residues. A modified ARM-PCR protocol with three rounds of nested PCR amplified TCRbeta. Using its own MiXCR run on the multiplex PCR reads, TCRdb lists one record per CDR3 protein. The repertoire holds roughly 220,000 distinct CDR3 sequences, 71% seen once, with about 23% in the top ten. This clonotype was observed a single time. Its antigen is currently unknown. The junction and the germline gene differ at one end; a read error may be behind it. The sample consisted of lung tumor tissue. The V and J genes are TRBV6-5 and TRBJ2-3; 7 bases align to TRBD1. The sequence was obtained from a man in his sixties with non-small cell lung cancer. In DNA, the CDR3 is TGTGACAGCAGGCTTGTCCCGGGACAGTACGATACGCAGTATTTT. It translates to CDSRLVPGQYDTQYF.